This T cell receptor (beta chain) was sequenced for a study of cytomegalovirus exposure and HLA in healthy donors. As for the study in general: In terms of ancestry, the Caucasian-associated cluster contained 75% to 90% of the approximately 420 genotyped donors.

Study results and caveats: For most TCR sequences rarity was the rule, although some public TCRs occurred in many donors. Cytomegalovirus association was assigned to 170 or so TCR beta chains. A later analysis found that most CMV-associated TCR beta chains appeared HLA-restricted.

This clone was picked up a small number of times. Its antigen is still unknown. PCR primers comprised 60 Vbeta and 13 Jbeta primers. The protocol was immunoSEQ multiplex PCR, while the TCRdb copy is restricted to in-frame clones and leaves out a portion. The sample yields around 190,000 clones, roughly 79% seen once. The CDR3 has 15 amino acids. Per the germline V gene, CDR1 is MNHEY and CDR2 is SMNVEV (reference sequence). Trimming cost V 1 base and J 3 bases; bases outside gene matches: 3. The sample taken for sequencing was PBMCs. This TCR derives from a man younger than 45 in good health and CMV-seronegative. V gene TRBV27 combines with J gene TRBJ1-2; 9 nucleotides align to TRBD1. The CDR3 region has the DNA TGTGCCAGCAGTTTATTAGGGGACAGGGACTATGGCTACACCTTC. Its translation: CASSLLGDRDYGYTF.